The next 27 T cell receptor beta chains were all read from a single sample in a study of CD8 T cells in Susac syndrome. An input of about 0.45 to 1 ug of RNA was subjected to reverse transcription using random hexamers. TCRdb used MiXCR to reprocess the immunoSEQ multiplex PCR reads, holding one entry per CDR3 protein. This repertoire shows about 430,000 distinct CDR3 sequences, approximately 85% found once; its top ten account for more than 0.09%. Sequencing input: CD8+ T cells from PBMCs. The receptors were gathered from a human donor with multiple sclerosis.

This chain uses TRBV3-1 with TRBJ2-2; 7 bases are a match to TRBD1. Germline-derived CDR1 and CDR2 are LGHDT and YNNKEL (reference sequence). Trimming at V came to 2 bases and at J to 5 bases, leaving 8 bases not matched to a gene. This CDR3 has 16 amino acids. CDR3 region: CASSQKGAYLTGELFF. CDR3 nucleotide sequence: TGTGCCAGCAGCCAAAAGGGGGCTTATTTGACCGGGGAGCTGTTTTTT. Based on the CDR3 plus reference TRBV3-1 and TRBJ2-2, the full variable domain is DTAVSQTPKYLVTQMGNDKSIKCEQNLGHDTMYWYKQDSKKFLKIMFSYNNKELIINETVPNRFSPKSPDKAHLNLHINSLELGDSAVYFCASSQKGAYLTGELFFGEGSRLTVL.

This clonotype turned up a few times. The chain links TRBV5-6 to TRBJ1-2, with D possibly matching TRBD1 (5 bases). Germline CDR1 and CDR2: SGHDT and YYEEEE. CDR3 length equals 15 residues. Trimming took off 4 bases at V and 8 bases at J, with 21 bases between the two ends. The CDR3 is CASSPLYGTPEGYTF. CDR3 DNA sequence: TGTGCCAGCAGCCCCCTATACGGGACCCCCGAAGGCTACACCTTC.

The chain couples TRBV9 to TRBJ1-2; 7 bases match TRBD1. Germline V CDR1 and CDR2: SGDLS, YYNGEE. The CDR3 consists of 15 residues. J lost 3 bases, V lost 3 bases, and 8 bases had no gene match. The CDR3 DNA reads TGTGCCAGCAGCGCTCAGAGGGGGCTCGACTATGGCTACACCTTC. Translated, it gives CASSAQRGLDYGYTF.

This chain connects TRBV4-1 to TRBJ1-6; D not certain. The CDR3 covers 16 residues. The V end lost 0 bases, the J end lost 9 bases, and 15 bases lay between the germline ends. Germline V CDR1 and CDR2: MGHRA, YSYEKL. CDR3 DNA sequence: TGCGCCAGCAGCCAAGAGGAGCCCGGCACGGGTTCACCCCTCCACTTT. Translated: CASSQEEPGTGSPLHF.

The V and J genes are TRBV5-1 and TRBJ2-5, with TRBD1 identical over 8 bases. Germline V lookup: CDR1 SGHRS, CDR2 YFSETQ. The V segment lost 4 bases and the J segment 4 bases; nucleotides outside the gene matches: 9. This CDR3 contains 15 residues. CDR3 nucleotide sequence: TGCGCCAGCAGCCTCGGACAGGGAGTGGGAGAGACCCAGTACTTC. Translation: CASSLGQGVGETQYF. The full variable domain, rest sourced from reference TRBV5-1 and TRBJ2-5, is KAGVTQTPRYLIKTRGQQVTLSCSPISGHRSVSWYQQTPGQGLQFLFEYFSETQRNKGNFPGRFSGRQFSNSRSEMNVSTLELGDSALYLCASSLGQGVGETQYFGPGTRLLVL.

The chain recombines TRBV7-6 with TRBJ1-1; 10 bases line up with TRBD1. CDR1 and CDR2 (germline): SGHVS, FNYEAQ. The CDR3 consists of 15 residues. The ends lost 3 bases at V and 3 bases at J; junction bases unmatched: 4. CDR3 nucleotide sequence: TGTGCCAGCAGCTTTTCCGGGACAGGGGACACTGAAGCTTTCTTT. Translating it yields CASSFSGTGDTEAFF.

The chain employs TRBV11-2 and TRBJ2-7; D gene ambiguous. CDR1 is SGHAT, CDR2 FQNNGV, per germline. V was trimmed by 5 bases and J by 2 bases, leaving 13 bases between them. This CDR3 is built from 14 residues. The chain's CDR3 is CASSPPSSPYEQYF. Here the CDR3 DNA reads TGTGCCAGCAGCCCCCCCTCCAGCCCCTACGAGCAGTACTTC.

The genes are TRBV28 and TRBJ2-1, with 9 bases lining up with TRBD1. The CDR3 is 17 amino acids. V lost 7 bases, J lost 4 bases, and 14 bases stayed unmatched. Germline assignment: CDR1 MDHEN and CDR2 SYDVKM. CDR3 coding DNA: TGTGCCAGCACCCCTCCCCCCGACAGGGGGTCGTACAATGAGCAGTTCTTC. Translated: CASTPPPDRGSYNEQFF.

The chain recombines TRBV18 with TRBJ2-1, with 9 bases matching TRBD1. Germline V lookup: CDR1 KGHSH, CDR2 LQKENI. This CDR3 is built from 16 residues. V shed 3 bases and J 6 bases; nucleotides not matched to a gene: 9. The CDR3 coding sequence is TGTGCCAGCTCACCCGACCGGGACAGGGTGGGCAATGAGCAGTTCTTC. Its translation is CASSPDRDRVGNEQFF.

This clonotype was observed a single time. The rearrangement uses TRBV30 and TRBJ1-1; 8 bases agree with TRBD1. J was trimmed by 3 bases and V by 4 bases; bases with no gene match: 16. Germline V gene sequence: CDR1 GTSNPN, CDR2 SVGIG (reference sequence). This CDR3 region has 17 residues. DNA for the CDR3: TGTGCCTGGACCCTAGGACAGGGAGTTTTTAGACACACTGAAGCTTTCTTT. Its translation is CAWTLGQGVFRHTEAFF.

On this clonotype itself: This may be a read error, as it is one base from a much larger clone. V gene TRBV3-1 combines with J gene TRBJ2-7; 9 bases line up with TRBD1. The V gene's germline CDR1 is LGHDT and CDR2 YNNKEL (reference sequence). The trim removed 3 bases at V and 2 bases at J, leaving 2 bases unmatched. The CDR3 loop spans 14 amino acids. Here the CDR3 reads CASSHGTGTYEQYF. Here the CDR3 DNA reads TGTGCCAGCAGCCACGGGACAGGGACCTACGAGCAGTACTTC.

The CDR3 protein is CASSLWAGMNTGELFF. CDR3 in DNA: TGTGCCAGCAGTTTATGGGCAGGAATGAACACCGGGGAGCTGTTTTTT. V gene TRBV27 combines with J gene TRBJ2-2; no clear D. The CDR3 consists of 16 residues. Trimming left V 1 base short and J 1 base short, with 10 bases between. Germline CDR1 reads MNHEY; CDR2 reads SMNVEV (reference sequence).

CDR3 nucleotides: TGTGCCTGGAGCGTGGACAGGGTGGGAACTGAAGCTTTCTTT. This sequence encodes CAWSVDRVGTEAFF. V and J are TRBV30 and TRBJ1-1, with 8 bases that match TRBD1. The CDR3 contains 14 residues. Germline CDR1 reads GTSNPN; CDR2 reads SVGIG (reference sequence). V lost 3 bases and J lost 5; bases outside the gene matches: 8. The full variable domain, with the rest looked up from reference TRBV30 and TRBJ1-1, is SQTIHQWPATLVQPVGSPLSLECTVEGTSNPNLYWYRQAAGRGLQLLFYSVGIGQISSEVPQNLSASRPQDRQFILSSKKLLLSDSGFYLCAWSVDRVGTEAFFGQGTRLTVV.

This clonotype appeared a few times. The chain joins TRBV27 to TRBJ1-1, with TRBD1 matching 8 bases. Germline loops: CDR1 MNHEY, CDR2 SMNVEV (reference sequence). V lost 2 bases and J lost 3; bases outside the gene matches: 2. This CDR3 has 14 residues. The chain's CDR3 is CASSLQGADTEAFF. CDR3 nucleotide sequence: TGTGCCAGCAGTTTACAGGGGGCAGACACTGAAGCTTTCTTT.

This chain links TRBV4-1 with TRBJ2-2, with D perhaps being TRBD1 or TRBD2 (5 bases each). The CDR3 contains 16 residues. CDR1 and CDR2 (germline): MGHRA, YSYEKL. Trimming stripped 4 bases from V and 6 bases from J, with 18 bases between. CDR3 bases: TGCGCCAGCAGCCTGCTGAGGGACGTGGGGGCCGGGGAGCTGTTTTTT. Translated: CASSLLRDVGAGELFF.

The chain carries TRBV3-1 and TRBJ2-7; 7 nucleotides agree with TRBD1. Germline V lookup: CDR1 LGHDT, CDR2 YNNKEL (reference sequence). The V and J ends lost 0 bases and 3 bases, in that order; junction bases with no gene match: 8. The CDR3 runs 16 residues. CDR3 region: CASSQEAQGDHYEQYF. DNA of the CDR3: TGTGCCAGCAGCCAAGAAGCTCAGGGGGATCACTACGAGCAGTACTTC.

The chain couples TRBV6-4 to TRBJ1-1, with a weak D call TRBD1 (5 bases). Germline CDR1 reads MRHNA; CDR2 reads SNTAGT. Trimming took 6 bases from V and 11 from J, leaving 13 bases between them. There are 11 residues in the CDR3. The CDR3 DNA follows: TGTGCCAGCAGGTTTTTCGCAGGGGCTTTCTTT. This codes for CASRFFAGAFF.

The table lists this clonotype with a count of one. V and J are TRBV29-1 and TRBJ2-1, with a weak D call TRBD1 (6 bases). V was shortened by 4 bases and J by 0 bases, with 13 bases between the two germline ends. The CDR3 totals 15 residues. Germline V gives CDR1 SQVTM, CDR2 ANQGSEA. The CDR3 sequence: CSVARQASSYNEQFF. CDR3 in DNA: TGCAGCGTTGCCCGACAGGCGAGCTCCTACAATGAGCAGTTCTTC.

The gene calls are TRBV2 and TRBJ2-1; TRBD1 matches at 9 bases. Germline CDR1 reads SNHLY; CDR2 reads FYNNEI. The CDR3 covers 15 residues. After removal of 6 bases from V and 3 bases from J, the junction contained 6 bases not matched to a gene. As DNA, the CDR3 is TGTGCCAGCAGCGCGGACAGGGGCTACTACAATGAGCAGTTCTTC. It specifies CASSADRGYYNEQFF.

The V gene is TRBV5-4, the J gene TRBJ2-7, with a weak D call TRBD2 (6 bases). CDR1 and CDR2 (germline): SGHNT, YYREEE (reference sequence). The CDR3 runs to 14 residues. The V end was cut by 2 bases, the J end by 0 bases, with 9 bases between. CDR3 sequence reads: CASSFWGDSYEQYF. CDR3 nucleotides: TGTGCCAGCAGCTTTTGGGGGGACTCCTACGAGCAGTACTTC.

This rearrangement joins TRBV5-6 to TRBJ2-7; D remains ambiguous. CDR3 length: 15 residues. The V and J ends lost 0 bases and 6 bases respectively, with 16 bases between them. The germline V gene encodes CDR1 SGHDT and CDR2 YYEEEE. CDR3 loop: CASSLAAADLGEQYF. Here the CDR3 DNA reads TGTGCCAGCAGCTTGGCGGCCGCAGACTTGGGCGAGCAGTACTTC.

The V gene is TRBV9, the J gene TRBJ2-1; 7 bases agree with TRBD1. This CDR3 is built from 18 residues. Germline V gene sequence: CDR1 SGDLS, CDR2 YYNGEE. J lost 2 bases, V lost 4 bases, and 15 bases had no gene match. This chain's CDR3 is CASSSDRDFQMTYNEQFF. The CDR3, as DNA: TGTGCCAGCAGCTCCGACAGGGATTTTCAAATGACCTACAATGAGCAGTTCTTC.

The CDR3 loop is CASSVGQAYGYTF. DNA for the CDR3: TGTGCCAGCAGCGTAGGACAGGCCTATGGCTACACCTTC. The J gene is TRBJ1-2, the V gene TRBV9, with D tentatively TRBD1 (6 bases). The V gene's germline CDR1 is SGDLS and CDR2 YYNGEE. The CDR3 totals 13 residues. V gave up 0 bases and J gave up 4 bases, with 7 bases separating them. Complete variable domain (other parts from reference TRBV9 and TRBJ1-2): DSGVTQTPKHLITATGQRVTLRCSPRSGDLSVYWYQQSLDQGLQFLIQYYNGEERAKGNILERFSAQQFPDLHSELNLSSLELGDSALYFCASSVGQAYGYTFGSGTRLTVV.

This chain joins TRBV25-1 and TRBJ1-2; D is unclear. V shed 1 base and J shed 1 base, with 16 bases lying between them. The CDR3 consists of 17 residues. CDR1 and CDR2 from the germline V gene are MGHDK and SYGVNS. The CDR3 reads CASSEFYSDVSNYGYTF. The CDR3 coding sequence is TGTGCCAGCAGTGAATTCTACAGCGATGTTAGTAACTATGGCTACACCTTC.

V usage is TRBV20-1 and J usage is TRBJ1-1; no reliable D call. V gave up 1 base and J gave up 6 bases, with 12 bases separating them. The CDR3 totals 13 residues. The germline CDR1 and CDR2 sequences are DFQATT and SNEGSKA (reference sequence). The DNA for the CDR3 is TGCAGTGCTAGAGGGGCCGGTATGGCTGAAGCTTTCTTT. This translates into CSARGAGMAEAFF.

The chain uses TRBV7-9 and TRBJ2-5, with 7 bases that match TRBD1. The CDR3 totals 14 residues. V was clipped by 5 bases and J by 5 bases; unmatched bases: 8. CDR1 and CDR2 from the germline V gene are SEHNR and FQNEAQ (reference sequence). CDR3 region: CASSLTGNGETQYF. The DNA of the CDR3 is TGTGCCAGCAGCCTGACAGGGAATGGGGAGACCCAGTACTTC. The whole variable domain, remainder taken from reference TRBV7-9 and TRBJ2-5, is DTGVSQNPRHKITKRGQNVTFRCDPISEHNRLYWYRQTLGQGPEFLTYFQNEAQLEKSRLLSDRFSAERPKGSFSTLEIQRTEQGDSAMYLCASSLTGNGETQYFGPGTRLLVL.

The chain couples TRBV27 to TRBJ1-1; 8 bases align to TRBD1. CDR3 length: 15 residues. Per the germline V gene, CDR1 is MNHEY and CDR2 is SMNVEV (reference sequence). Trimming at V came to 5 bases and at J to 5 bases, leaving 10 bases not matched to a gene. The CDR3, as DNA: TGTGCCAGCAGTCCCACCCAGGGGGCGGGAACTGAAGCTTTCTTT. It specifies CASSPTQGAGTEAFF.